Included here is one T cell receptor (beta chain) sequence, with context. The target antigen is unknown. Trimming cost V 0 bases and J 9 bases, with 6 bases left between them. The CDR3 has 12 amino acids. Per the germline V gene, CDR1 is SEHNR and CDR2 is FQNEAQ (reference sequence). This specimen belongs to a study of CD8+ T cells in alopecia areata. Study-level findings and limits: Scalp sample sequencing also detects resident alphabeta T cells of normal skin. There were many expanded lesional clones persisting in scalp and blood during tofacitinib. Lesional scalp, especially alopecia totalis/universalis, showed higher clonality than normal scalp.

TCR sequencing used cDNA made by reverse transcription of extracted RNA. The table came from immunoSEQ multiplex PCR; TCRdb's copy has only in-frame clones and leaves some out. The sample holds about 140,000 clones, more than 85% seen once. This sample's treatment: oral pan-JAK inhibitor, 5-10 mg twice daily. The chain links TRBV7-9 to TRBJ2-1; possibly TRBD1 or TRBD2 for D (5 bases each). The sequence was collected from a human donor with alopecia areata. The starting material was CD8+ T cells sorted from blood, obtained at week 4, from a patient treated with tofacitinib. CDR3 amino acids: CASSLAGTEQFF. The CDR3 nucleotides are TGTGCCAGCAGCTTAGCAGGGACTGAGCAGTTCTTC. The full variable domain, its missing parts supplied by reference TRBV7-9 and TRBJ2-1, is DTGVSQNPRHKITKRGQNVTFRCDPISEHNRLYWYRQTLGQGPEFLTYFQNEAQLEKSRLLSDRFSAERPKGSFSTLEIQRTEQGDSAMYLCASSLAGTEQFFGPGTRLTVL.